Shown below are 13 T cell receptor beta chains from a single sample sequenced in a study of Ad26.COV2.S vaccination and SARS-CoV-2 variants. Produced via immunoSEQ multiplex PCR; TCRdb's table is partial and in-frame only. The sample lists around 340,000 clones, about 88% occurring once. The treatment: 15 to 20 received Ad26.COV2.S at low or high dose, single or two shots; about five received placebo; per-sample allocation not given. The investigators took samples on day 63 after the first vaccine or placebo injection. The sample in question was peripheral blood, obtained in a trial of Ad26.COV2.S vaccine versus placebo. Source of these receptors: a person between 18 and 65 years old who received the Ad26.COV2.S COVID-19 vaccine or a placebo.

The rearrangement uses TRBV28 and TRBJ1-3; D is perhaps TRBD1 (6 bases). V lost 6 bases to trimming and J lost 0 bases, with 18 bases between them. CDR3 length: 17 residues. Germline-derived CDR1 and CDR2 are MDHEN and SYDVKM. CDR3 nucleotide sequence: TGTGCCAGCAGGTATATAGACAGGAAGGGCTCTGGAAACACCATATATTTT. Translated, it gives CASRYIDRKGSGNTIYF.

The J gene is TRBJ2-7, the V gene TRBV28, with 9 bases aligning to TRBD1. This CDR3 contains 15 residues. Germline CDR1 and CDR2: MDHEN and SYDVKM. V was clipped by 3 bases and J by 5 bases; unmatched bases: 8. The CDR3 coding sequence is TGTGCCAGCAGTTTTCCGGGACAGGGAGCCGACGAGCAGTACTTC. Amino acid sequence: CASSFPGQGADEQYF. Full variable domain (rest looked up from reference TRBV28 and TRBJ2-7): DVKVTQSSRYLVKRTGEKVFLECVQDMDHENMFWYRQDPGLGLRLIYFSYDVKMKEKGDIPEGYSVSREKKERFSLILESASTNQTSMYLCASSFPGQGADEQYFGPGTRLTVT.

V gene TRBV6-4 combines with J gene TRBJ2-5, with unresolved D. V gave up 4 bases and J gave up 4 bases, with 10 bases separating them. The CDR3 runs 13 residues. CDR1 and CDR2 (germline): MRHNA, SNTAGT. The CDR3 DNA reads as TGTGCCAGCAGTGTTAATAGTGGAGAGACCCAGTACTTC. It translates to CASSVNSGETQYF.

There are a few counts of this clone. This chain uses TRBV4-3 with TRBJ1-5, with TRBD1 as a possible D gene (5 bases). V lost 1 base, J lost 0 bases, and 10 bases lay in between. The germline V gene has CDR1 LGHNA and CDR2 YSLEER. There are 16 residues in the CDR3. The CDR3 nucleotides are TGCGCCAGCAGCCAAGGGACACTCGATAGCAATCAGCCCCAGCATTTT. It codes for CASSQGTLDSNQPQHF.

V usage is TRBV5-1 and J usage is TRBJ2-1; no definite D call. CDR1 and CDR2 (germline): SGHRS, YFSETQ. The length of the CDR3 is 16 residues. V lost 1 base and J lost 0, with 11 bases in between. The CDR3 DNA reads TGCGCCAGCAGCTTGTATGCCGGAAGCTCCTACAATGAGCAGTTCTTC. As protein: CASSLYAGSSYNEQFF. Together with reference TRBV5-1 and TRBJ2-1, the CDR3 gives the full variable domain: KAGVTQTPRYLIKTRGQQVTLSCSPISGHRSVSWYQQTPGQGLQFLFEYFSETQRNKGNFPGRFSGRQFSNSRSEMNVSTLELGDSALYLCASSLYAGSSYNEQFFGPGTRLTVL.

This chain uses TRBV7-2 with TRBJ2-1, with TRBD1 identical over 7 bases. Germline values: CDR1 SGHTA, CDR2 FQGNSA. Trimming at V came to 5 bases and at J to 6 bases, leaving 4 bases not matched to a gene. CDR3 length: 13 amino acids. The CDR3 is CASSPHRGNEQFF. The CDR3 coding sequence is TGTGCCAGCAGCCCTCACAGGGGCAATGAGCAGTTCTTC.

V is TRBV11-3 and J is TRBJ2-7, with TRBD1 identical over 11 bases. The CDR3 length is 18 residues. Germline CDR1 SGHNT, CDR2 YENEEA. J lost 3 bases, V lost 0 bases, and 10 bases had no gene match. The CDR3 coding sequence is TGTGCCAGCAGCTTAGACGGAGGACAGGGGGCTTCGTTCTACGAGCAGTACTTC. It is translated as CASSLDGGQGASFYEQYF.

The chain recombines TRBV7-9 with TRBJ2-7; D tentatively reads TRBD1 or TRBD2 (5 bases each). The length of the CDR3 is 15 residues. The germline CDR1 and CDR2 sequences are SEHNR and FQNEAQ (reference sequence). Trimming removed 0 bases at V and 1 base at J, with 10 bases between. CDR3 sequence: CASSLASGPSYEQYF. The CDR3 DNA sequence: TGTGCCAGCAGCTTAGCGTCGGGGCCTTCCTACGAGCAGTACTTC.

The chain recombines TRBV5-4 with TRBJ2-3; 7 nucleotides align to TRBD1. There are 14 residues in the CDR3. Germline V gene sequence: CDR1 SGHNT, CDR2 YYREEE (reference sequence). V trimming: 4 bases; J trimming: 6 bases; junction bases outside the gene matches: 8. This CDR3 is CASSPRTGQDTQYF. In DNA form, the CDR3 reads TGTGCCAGCAGCCCCAGGACAGGTCAGGATACGCAGTATTTT.

This sequence joins TRBV7-8 and TRBJ2-1; D gene ambiguous. V lost 1 base, J lost 4 bases, and 5 bases lay in between. Per the germline V gene, CDR1 is SGHVS and CDR2 is FQNEAQ. The CDR3 runs to 13 residues. The CDR3 sequence: CASSLGLYNEQFF. The CDR3, as DNA: TGTGCCAGCAGCTTAGGATTGTACAATGAGCAGTTCTTC.

The J gene is TRBJ2-5, the V gene TRBV18, with D unresolved. This CDR3 region has 12 residues. The V and J ends lost 4 bases and 5 bases respectively, with 8 bases between them. Germline V gene lookup returns CDR1 KGHSH and CDR2 LQKENI. In DNA form, the CDR3 reads TGTGCCAGCTCACGAATCAGGGAGACCCAGTACTTC. Translation gives CASSRIRETQYF.

This chain joins TRBV5-5 and TRBJ1-2; 9 bases are shared with TRBD1. V trimming: 4 bases; J trimming: 4 bases; junction bases outside the gene matches: 11. Germline loops: CDR1 SGHKS, CDR2 YYEKEE (reference sequence). This CDR3 has 16 amino acids. DNA for the CDR3: TGTGCCAGCAGCCAGGGGACAGGGCGGAGCTCCTATGGCTACACCTTC. Its translation is CASSQGTGRSSYGYTF. The variable domain in full, with the rest retrieved from reference TRBV5-5 and TRBJ1-2, is DAGVTQSPTHLIKTRGQQVTLRCSPISGHKSVSWYQQVLGQGPQFIFQYYEKEERGRGNFPDRFSARQFPNYSSELNVNALLLGDSALYLCASSQGTGRSSYGYTFGSGTRLTVV.

The count of this clone is one. The DNA is left out, because the CDR3 cannot be placed on it with certainty; the CDR3 is given as TCRdb lists it. V usage is TRBV24-1 and J usage is TRBJ2-3; the DNA was not used to check the table's D call, TRBD1. Germline CDR1 is KGHDR and CDR2 is SFDVKD. A total of 18 residues make up the CDR3, ends included. CDR3 amino acids: CATSDFGAGTGYTDTQYF.